The T cell receptor (beta chain) described here comes from a study of cytomegalovirus exposure and HLA in healthy donors. Unmatched junction bases numbered 6, after V lost 0 bases and J lost 5 bases. This CDR3 spans 15 amino acids. Germline values: CDR1 LNHNV, CDR2 YYDKDF (reference sequence). A multiplex PCR was run with 60 Vbeta primers and 13 Jbeta primers. Using immunoSEQ multiplex PCR, the repertoire was profiled, and TCRdb retains in-frame clones only, with some absent. The sample contains under 200,000 clones, approximately 81% of which appear only once. The study, taken as a whole, reports: Being productive about 87% or about 30% of the time was typical of most TCR beta V segments in an earlier analysis. CMV serostatus was the only immune exposure information that was available. Roughly uniform sequencing depth across donors was assumed, possibly incorrectly.

Worth noting for this clone: Its antigen is currently unknown.

Sequencing was performed on PBMCs. The source of this sequence is a female donor in good health and CMV-seronegative. The V and J genes are TRBV15 and TRBJ2-5, with 7 bases lining up with TRBD1. For the CDR3, the DNA is TGTGCCACCAGCAGAGATTTCGGCAGGGGGGAGACCCAGTACTTC. This translates into CATSRDFGRGETQYF.